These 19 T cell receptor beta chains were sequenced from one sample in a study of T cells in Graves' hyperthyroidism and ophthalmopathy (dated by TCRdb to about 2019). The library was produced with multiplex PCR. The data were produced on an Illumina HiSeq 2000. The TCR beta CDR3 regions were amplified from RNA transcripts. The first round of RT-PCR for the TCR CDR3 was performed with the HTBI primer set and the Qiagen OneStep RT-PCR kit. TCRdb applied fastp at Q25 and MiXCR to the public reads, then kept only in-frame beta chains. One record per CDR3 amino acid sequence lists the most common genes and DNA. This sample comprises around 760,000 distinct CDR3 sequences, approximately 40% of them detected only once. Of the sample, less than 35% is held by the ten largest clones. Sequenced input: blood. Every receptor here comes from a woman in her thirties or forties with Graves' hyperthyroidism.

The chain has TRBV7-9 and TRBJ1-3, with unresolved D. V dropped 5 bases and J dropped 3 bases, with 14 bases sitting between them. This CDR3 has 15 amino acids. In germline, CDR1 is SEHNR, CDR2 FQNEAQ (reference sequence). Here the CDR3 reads CASSPTGESGNTIYF. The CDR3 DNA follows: TGTGCCAGCAGCCCAACCGGGGAAAGTGGAAACACCATATATTTT.

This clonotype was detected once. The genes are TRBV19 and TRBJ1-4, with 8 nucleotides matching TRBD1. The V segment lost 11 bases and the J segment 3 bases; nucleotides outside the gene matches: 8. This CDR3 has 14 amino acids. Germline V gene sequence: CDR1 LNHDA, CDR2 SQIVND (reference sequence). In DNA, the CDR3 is TGTGCCGTGGACAGGGACGCTGCTAATGAAAAACTGTTTTTT. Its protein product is CAVDRDAANEKLFF.

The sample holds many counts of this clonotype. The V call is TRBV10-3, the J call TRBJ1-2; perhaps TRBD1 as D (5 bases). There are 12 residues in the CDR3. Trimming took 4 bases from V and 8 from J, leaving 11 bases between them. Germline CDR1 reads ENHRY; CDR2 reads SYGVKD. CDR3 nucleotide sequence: TGTGCCATCAGTGGCCGTGGGGGAGGCTACACCTTC. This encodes CAISGRGGGYTF.

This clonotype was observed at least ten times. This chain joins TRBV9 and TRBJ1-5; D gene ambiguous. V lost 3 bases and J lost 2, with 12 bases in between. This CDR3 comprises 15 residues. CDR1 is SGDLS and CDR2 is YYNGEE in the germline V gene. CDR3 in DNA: TGTGCCAGCAGCGCCTCAATTTTTGGCAATCAGCCCCAGCATTTT. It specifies CASSASIFGNQPQHF.

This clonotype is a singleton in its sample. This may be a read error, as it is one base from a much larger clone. CDR3 sequence: CASSLTGAGDTKAFF. The CDR3 DNA sequence: TGCGCCAGCAGCTTGACAGGGGCTGGGGACACTAAAGCTTTCTTT. The chain has TRBV5-1 and TRBJ1-1, with 7 bases lining up with TRBD1. The CDR3 extends over 15 amino acids. The germline V gene has CDR1 SGHRS and CDR2 YFSETQ.

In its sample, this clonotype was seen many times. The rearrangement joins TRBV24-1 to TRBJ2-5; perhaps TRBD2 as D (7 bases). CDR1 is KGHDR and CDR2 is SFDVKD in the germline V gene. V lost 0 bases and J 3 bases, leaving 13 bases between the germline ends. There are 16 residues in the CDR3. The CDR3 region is CATSDLQAGAEETQYF. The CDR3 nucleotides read TGTGCCACCAGTGATTTGCAGGCGGGGGCCGAAGAGACCCAGTACTTC.

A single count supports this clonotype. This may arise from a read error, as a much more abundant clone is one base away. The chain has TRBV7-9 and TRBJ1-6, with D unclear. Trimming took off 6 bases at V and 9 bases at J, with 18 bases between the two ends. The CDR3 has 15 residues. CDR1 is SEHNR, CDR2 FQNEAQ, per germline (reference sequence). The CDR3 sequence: CASRAYNRSISPLHF. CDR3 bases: TGTGCCAGCAGAGCTTACAACCGGAGTATTTCACCCCTCCACTTT.

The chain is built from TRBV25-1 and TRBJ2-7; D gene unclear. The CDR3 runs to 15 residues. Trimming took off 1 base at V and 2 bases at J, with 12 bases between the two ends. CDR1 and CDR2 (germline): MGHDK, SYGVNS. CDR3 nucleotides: TGTGCCAGCAGTGAATTGGGTGGGCTAGCCTACGAGCAGTACTTC. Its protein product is CASSELGGLAYEQYF.

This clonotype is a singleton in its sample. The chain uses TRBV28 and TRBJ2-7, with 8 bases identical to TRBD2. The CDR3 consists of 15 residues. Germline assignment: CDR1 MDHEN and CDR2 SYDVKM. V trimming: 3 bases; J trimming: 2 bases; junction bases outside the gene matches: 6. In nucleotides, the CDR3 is TGTGCCAGCAGTTTTGGCGGGAGGCCTCCCTACGAGCAGTACTTC. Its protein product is CASSFGGRPPYEQYF.

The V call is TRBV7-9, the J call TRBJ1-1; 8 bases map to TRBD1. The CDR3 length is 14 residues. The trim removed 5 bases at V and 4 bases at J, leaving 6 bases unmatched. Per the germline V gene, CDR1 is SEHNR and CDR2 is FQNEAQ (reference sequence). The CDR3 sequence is CASSALTGGTEAFF. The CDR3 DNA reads TGTGCCAGCAGCGCCCTAACAGGGGGCACTGAAGCTTTCTTT.

Here the CDR3 reads CASSGRLQGDTEAFF. CDR3 DNA sequence: TGTGCCAGCAGTGGTCGTCTACAGGGTGACACTGAAGCTTTCTTT. The chain recombines TRBV2 with TRBJ1-1; D may be TRBD1 (6 bases). The CDR3 loop spans 15 amino acids. Germline CDR1 is SNHLY and CDR2 is FYNNEI. Trimming took 4 bases from V and 3 from J, leaving 15 bases between them.

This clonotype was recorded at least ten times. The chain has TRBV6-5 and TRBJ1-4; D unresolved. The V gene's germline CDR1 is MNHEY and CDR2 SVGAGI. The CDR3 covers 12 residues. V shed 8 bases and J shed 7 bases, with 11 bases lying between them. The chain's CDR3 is CASSTSGEKLFF. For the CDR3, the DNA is TGTGCCAGCTCCACCTCGGGTGAAAAACTGTTTTTT.

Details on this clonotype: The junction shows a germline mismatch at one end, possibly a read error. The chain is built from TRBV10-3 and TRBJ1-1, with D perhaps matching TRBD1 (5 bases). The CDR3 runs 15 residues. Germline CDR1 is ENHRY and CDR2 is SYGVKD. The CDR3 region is CASSYPGRRDTEAFF. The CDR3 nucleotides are TGTGCCAGCAGTTACCCGGGGCGTCGGGACACTGAAGCTTTCTTT.

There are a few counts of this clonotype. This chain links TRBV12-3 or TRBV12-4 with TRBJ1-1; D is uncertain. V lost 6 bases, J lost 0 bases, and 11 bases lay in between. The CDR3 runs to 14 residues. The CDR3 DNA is TGTGCCAGCAGACAAGGACTCATGAACACTGAAGCTTTCTTT. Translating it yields CASRQGLMNTEAFF.

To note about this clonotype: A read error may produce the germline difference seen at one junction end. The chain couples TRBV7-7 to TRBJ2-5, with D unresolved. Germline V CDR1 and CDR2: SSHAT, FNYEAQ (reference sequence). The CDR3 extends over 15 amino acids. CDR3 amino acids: CASSLNPGPRNEQYF. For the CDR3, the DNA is TGTGCTAGCAGCCTAAATCCCGGACCAAGAAATGAGCAGTACTTC.

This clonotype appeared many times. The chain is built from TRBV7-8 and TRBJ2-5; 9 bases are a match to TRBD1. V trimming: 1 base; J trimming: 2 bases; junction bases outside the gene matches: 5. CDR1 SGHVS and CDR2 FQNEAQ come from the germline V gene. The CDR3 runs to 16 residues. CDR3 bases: TGTGCCAGCAGCTTAGGGGACAGGGAACTTCAAGAGACCCAGTACTTC. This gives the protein CASSLGDRELQETQYF.

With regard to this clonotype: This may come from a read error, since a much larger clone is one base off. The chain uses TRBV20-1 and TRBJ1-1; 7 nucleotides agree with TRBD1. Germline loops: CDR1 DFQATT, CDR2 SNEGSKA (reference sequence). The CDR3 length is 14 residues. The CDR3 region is CNAPRPTGTTEAFF. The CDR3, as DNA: TGCAATGCTCCCCGGCCGACAGGGACCACTGAAGCTTTCTTT.

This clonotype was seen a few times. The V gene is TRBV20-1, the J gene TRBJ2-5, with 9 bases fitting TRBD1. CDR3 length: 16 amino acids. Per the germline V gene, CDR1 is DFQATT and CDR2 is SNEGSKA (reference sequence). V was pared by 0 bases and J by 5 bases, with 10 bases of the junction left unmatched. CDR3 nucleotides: TGCAGTGCTAGAGATGCCGGGACAGGGTCTTGGGAGACCCAGTACTTC. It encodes CSARDAGTGSWETQYF.

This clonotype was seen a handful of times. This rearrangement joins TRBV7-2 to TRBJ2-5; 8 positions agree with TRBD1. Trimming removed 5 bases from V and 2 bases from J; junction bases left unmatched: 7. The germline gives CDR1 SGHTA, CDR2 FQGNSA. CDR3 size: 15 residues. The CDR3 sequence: CASSPLDRGQETQYF. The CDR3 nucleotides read TGTGCCAGCAGCCCCCTCGACAGGGGTCAAGAGACCCAGTACTTC.